This T cell receptor (beta chain) was captured by sequencing in a study of neoadjuvant nivolumab and ipilimumab in lung cancer. Study-level findings and limits: TCR receptors were sequenced in few samples. Only two of four nivolumab-treated tumors gained richness and clonality by surgery. Compared with tumor-adjacent uninvolved lung, resected tumors showed greater richness and clonality.

A note on this clone: Its antigen is not identified.

Per germline, CDR1 SGHTA and CDR2 FQGNSA. The V segment lost 2 bases and the J segment 6 bases; nucleotides outside the gene matches: 8. The CDR3 is 16 residues long. Repertoires were generated with immunoSEQ multiplex PCR, while TCRdb's copy carries only in-frame clones and drops some. This table has fewer than 40,000 clones, approximately 92% appearing once. This clonotype was sampled from an adult with non-small cell lung cancer. The source material was peripheral blood, sampled before neoadjuvant nivolumab, alone or with ipilimumab. The V gene is TRBV7-2, the J gene TRBJ2-1; TRBD2 matches at 9 bases. In nucleotides, the CDR3 is TGTGCCAGCAGCTTATTAGGGGGACTAGCAGGCAATGAGCAGTTCTTC. Encoded protein: CASSLLGGLAGNEQFF.